Following are 28 T cell receptor beta chains from one sample sequenced in a study of spatial heterogeneity in lung cancer. MiXCR was run by TCRdb on the 5' RACE reads, yielding one entry per CDR3 protein. The table records roughly 120,000 distinct CDR3 sequences, 12% of them present only once. Time point described: blood at routine non-recurrence follow-up after resection. From tumor, nontumor lung or frozen PBMC, whole RNA was taken unsorted for sequencing. The starting material was PBMCs, obtained at follow-up. The receptors originated from a male donor with early-stage non-small cell lung cancer.

This clonotype came up a few times. V usage is TRBV20-1 and J usage is TRBJ1-1; D may be TRBD1 (5 bases). CDR3 size: 13 residues. Looked up from germline, CDR1 is DFQATT and CDR2 is SNEGSKA (reference sequence). Trimming shortened V by 4 bases and J by 0 bases, and 9 bases separated the two germline ends. The CDR3 spells CSATGPLNTEAFF. The CDR3, as DNA: TGCAGTGCTACAGGGCCCCTGAACACTGAAGCTTTCTTT.

This clonotype showed up many times. This chain uses TRBV9 with TRBJ2-5, with 7 bases lining up with TRBD2. CDR1 SGDLS and CDR2 YYNGEE come from the germline V gene. This CDR3 region has 15 residues. With 0 bases clipped from V and 5 bases from J, the junction kept 7 bases outside the gene matches. The CDR3 DNA sequence: TGTGCCAGCAGCGTAGCGGGGGGACCTATTGAGACCCAGTACTTC. It specifies CASSVAGGPIETQYF.

This clonotype came up many times. The J gene is TRBJ2-7, the V gene TRBV2, with 7 bases that match TRBD1. The V gene end was trimmed by 7 bases and the J gene end by 2 bases; junction bases not matched to a gene: 8. CDR3 length equals 14 residues. CDR1 SNHLY and CDR2 FYNNEI come from the germline V gene. The CDR3 spells CASKFRDRAYEQYF. The CDR3 DNA is TGTGCCAGCAAATTTAGAGACAGGGCCTACGAGCAGTACTTC.

This clonotype was observed at least ten times. V gene TRBV10-3 combines with J gene TRBJ2-3; D unclear. The germline V and J ends were trimmed by 5 bases and 6 bases, with 15 bases remaining between them. Germline CDR1 and CDR2: ENHRY and SYGVKD. This CDR3 region has 14 residues. The CDR3 spells CAISFATRTDTQYF. The CDR3, as DNA: TGTGCCATCAGTTTTGCTACCCGAACGGATACGCAGTATTTT.

This clonotype showed up just a few times. The J gene is TRBJ2-1, the V gene TRBV7-2; weak D call: TRBD2 (6 bases). This CDR3 spans 15 amino acids. Trimming stripped 5 bases from V and 7 bases from J, with 18 bases between. CDR1 and CDR2 (germline): SGHTA, FQGNSA. The CDR3 region is CASSPDLARRNEQFF. DNA of the CDR3: TGTGCCAGCAGCCCCGACCTAGCGCGTAGGAATGAGCAGTTCTTC. The complete variable domain, with remaining parts taken from reference TRBV7-2 and TRBJ2-1, reads GAGVSQSPSNKVTEKGKDVELRCDPISGHTALYWYRQSLGQGLEFLIYFQGNSAPDKSGLPSDRFSAERTGGSVSTLTIQRTQQEDSAVYLCASSPDLARRNEQFFGPGTRLTVL.

This clonotype was detected a few times. As DNA, the CDR3 is TGTGCCAGCACCCCGGGACCCGATTACGGCGAGCAGTACTTC. Translation: CASTPGPDYGEQYF. This chain joins TRBV5-5 and TRBJ2-7, with D tentatively TRBD1 or TRBD2 (5 bases each). This CDR3 region has 14 residues. Germline assignment: CDR1 SGHKS and CDR2 YYEKEE (reference sequence). V dropped 6 bases and J dropped 6 bases, with 19 bases sitting between them.

This chain uses TRBV4-3 with TRBJ2-5, with 8 bases aligning to TRBD1. The germline CDR1 and CDR2 sequences are LGHNA and YSLEER. V lost 0 bases and J lost 4; bases outside the gene matches: 4. The CDR3 runs 15 residues. CDR3 protein: CASSQDLDRAETQYF. Here the CDR3 DNA reads TGCGCCAGCAGCCAAGATTTGGACAGGGCAGAGACCCAGTACTTC.

In this sample, this clonotype turned up a few times. The rearrangement links TRBV28 to TRBJ1-5; D uncertain. Germline CDR1 and CDR2: MDHEN and SYDVKM. The length of the CDR3 is 16 residues. V was clipped by 3 bases and J by 0 bases, with 12 bases between them. CDR3 amino acids: CASSFGRSFSNQPQHF. The DNA of the CDR3 is TGTGCCAGCAGTTTCGGGCGGAGTTTTAGCAATCAGCCCCAGCATTTT. Filled out from reference TRBV28 and TRBJ1-5, the complete variable domain reads DVKVTQSSRYLVKRTGEKVFLECVQDMDHENMFWYRQDPGLGLRLIYFSYDVKMKEKGDIPEGYSVSREKKERFSLILESASTNQTSMYLCASSFGRSFSNQPQHFGDGTRLSIL.

This clonotype has ten or more counts. This sequence joins TRBV28 and TRBJ2-6, with 11 bases identical to TRBD1. The CDR3 extends over 18 amino acids. The germline V gene has CDR1 MDHEN and CDR2 SYDVKM. After removal of 5 bases from V and 0 bases from J, the junction contained 6 bases not matched to a gene. The CDR3 here is CASSTGQGGFSGANVLTF. For the CDR3, the DNA is TGTGCCAGCAGTACGGGACAGGGGGGATTCTCTGGGGCCAACGTCCTGACTTTC.

This clonotype appeared a few times. The rearrangement uses TRBV4-1 and TRBJ1-1, with D possibly TRBD1 on 5 matching bases. The V gene lost 0 bases and the J gene lost 3 bases, with 11 bases spanning the gap. The CDR3 extends over 15 amino acids. Per the germline V gene, CDR1 is MGHRA and CDR2 is YSYEKL. The CDR3 DNA is TGCGCCAGCAGCCAAGATCAAGGGGCGGACACTGAAGCTTTCTTT. Its translation is CASSQDQGADTEAFF.

This clonotype was seen more than once but under ten times. The chain links TRBV4-1 to TRBJ2-3, with D possibly matching TRBD1 (6 bases). Between the trimmed V and J ends, which lost 0 bases and 5 bases, there was a span of 9 bases. The CDR3 loop spans 14 amino acids. The germline gives CDR1 MGHRA, CDR2 YSYEKL. Here the CDR3 reads CASSQDWGQDTQYF. CDR3 DNA: TGCGCCAGCAGCCAAGATTGGGGGCAAGATACGCAGTATTTT.

This clonotype was detected many times. V gene TRBV6-5 combines with J gene TRBJ2-3; D is uncertain. Germline V lookup: CDR1 MNHEY, CDR2 SVGAGI. The V end was cut by 7 bases, the J end by 2 bases, with 10 bases between. The CDR3 is made up of 13 amino acids. The CDR3 DNA sequence: TGTGCCAGCACTGCACTACTCACAGATACGCAGTATTTT. Translating gives CASTALLTDTQYF.

This clonotype has just a few counts. The genes are TRBV5-1 and TRBJ2-1, with D perhaps TRBD2 (5 bases). The CDR3 runs to 11 residues. Per germline, CDR1 SGHRS and CDR2 YFSETQ. Between the trimmed V and J ends, which lost 5 bases and 10 bases, there was a span of 10 bases. The CDR3 spells CASRLEVEQFF. The CDR3 nucleotides are TGCGCCAGCAGACTAGAGGTCGAGCAGTTCTTC.

This chain joins TRBV7-8 and TRBJ2-3; 7 nucleotides agree with TRBD2. The V and J ends lost 5 bases and 3 bases, in that order; junction bases with no gene match: 5. Germline loops: CDR1 SGHVS, CDR2 FQNEAQ. The CDR3 totals 14 residues. The chain's CDR3 is CASSHSGWTDTQYF. The CDR3 DNA follows: TGTGCCAGCAGCCATAGCGGGTGGACAGATACGCAGTATTTT.

This clonotype was counted a few times. The V call is TRBV20-1, the J call TRBJ1-3; D perhaps matches TRBD1 (5 bases). The CDR3 totals 15 residues. The germline gives CDR1 DFQATT, CDR2 SNEGSKA (reference sequence). Trimming cost V 5 bases and J 2 bases, with 16 bases left between them. Here the CDR3 DNA reads TGCAGTGCTTTACACTCAGGGAGACCTGGAAACACCATATATTTT. Its translation: CSALHSGRPGNTIYF.

This rearrangement joins TRBV28 to TRBJ1-5; D unresolved. Germline-derived CDR1 and CDR2 are MDHEN and SYDVKM. The CDR3 loop spans 16 amino acids. Between the trimmed V and J ends, which lost 3 bases and 5 bases, there was a span of 17 bases. The CDR3 loop reads CASSFDSGPGDQPQHF. The CDR3 nucleotides are TGTGCCAGCAGTTTTGATTCAGGCCCGGGTGATCAGCCCCAGCATTTT.

This clonotype has a count of ten or more. This chain uses TRBV28 with TRBJ1-2; D is undetermined. CDR1 MDHEN and CDR2 SYDVKM come from the germline V gene. Trimming took 6 bases from V and 5 from J, leaving 13 bases between them. The length of the CDR3 is 13 residues. CDR3 nucleotide sequence: TGTGCCAGCAGCATCGGTTCGAGATATGGCTACACCTTC. Encoded protein: CASSIGSRYGYTF.

Concerning this clonotype: One end of the junction varies from germline; a read error may be responsible. The chain recombines TRBV7-7 with TRBJ2-1, with a tentative D call TRBD1 (6 bases). In germline, CDR1 is SSHAT, CDR2 FNYEAQ (reference sequence). This CDR3 has 13 amino acids. As DNA, the CDR3 is TGTGCTAGCAGCCCGCAGGGGATTGGTGAGCAGTTCTTC. This sequence encodes CASSPQGIGEQFF.

Ten or more counts support this clonotype. The J gene is TRBJ1-5, the V gene TRBV6-1, with TRBD1 matching over 9 bases. The CDR3 loop spans 15 amino acids. Germline loops: CDR1 MNHNS, CDR2 SASEGT. V trimming: 6 bases; J trimming: 1 base; junction bases outside the gene matches: 4. The CDR3 is CASSTGGQSNQPQHF. DNA for the CDR3: TGTGCCAGCAGCACAGGGGGCCAAAGCAATCAGCCCCAGCATTTT.

The sample holds a few counts of this clonotype. The rearrangement joins TRBV6-1 to TRBJ2-2; D is uncertain. CDR3 length: 12 residues. V shed 10 bases and J shed 5 bases, with 11 bases lying between them. Germline values: CDR1 MNHNS, CDR2 SASEGT. This CDR3 is CATPLRTGELFF. The DNA of the CDR3 is TGTGCCACCCCCCTTAGGACCGGGGAGCTGTTTTTT.

Within the sample, this clonotype is medium-sized. This chain connects TRBV7-2 to TRBJ1-1, with D hard to call. The ends were cut back, 5 bases at V and 1 base at J, with 11 bases in the middle. CDR1 is SGHTA, CDR2 FQGNSA, per germline. The CDR3 is 14 residues long. The CDR3 DNA reads as TGTGCCAGCAGCCTGAGACGGTCGAACACTGAAGCTTTCTTT. Its translation is CASSLRRSNTEAFF.

There are a few counts of this clonotype. The V and J genes are TRBV12-3 or TRBV12-4 and TRBJ1-5; possible D gene TRBD1, 5 bases. Trimming pared 7 bases from V and 1 base from J, leaving 11 bases between. CDR3 length: 14 residues. The DNA for the CDR3 is TGTGCCAGCAAACGAGAGGGGAGCAATCAGCCCCAGCATTTT. Its protein is CASKREGSNQPQHF.

This clonotype came up many times. The rearrangement links TRBV10-1 to TRBJ2-5, with 7 positions matching TRBD2. Trimming took 3 bases from V and 3 from J; bases not matched to a gene: 4. CDR3 length: 14 residues. CDR1 is WNHNN, CDR2 SYGVQD, per germline (reference sequence). CDR3 in amino acids: CASSDRREEETQYF. The CDR3 nucleotides read TGCGCCAGCAGTGATCGTCGGGAGGAAGAGACCCAGTACTTC.

The chain uses TRBV2 and TRBJ1-5; D might be TRBD1 (5 bases). This CDR3 is built from 12 residues. Trimming removed 4 bases from V and 6 bases from J, with 7 bases in between. The V gene's germline CDR1 is SNHLY and CDR2 FYNNEI. The CDR3 loop is CASSGDLQPQHF. CDR3 coding DNA: TGTGCCAGCAGTGGGGACCTTCAGCCCCAGCATTTT.

Points on this clonotype: It is unclear where the CDR3 begins or ends on the DNA, so no DNA is shown, and the CDR3 is as TCRdb lists it. This CDR3 reads CSVERVASGSPQPPFF. This chain links TRBV29-1 with TRBJ2-1; the D call in the table, TRBD2, was not verified against the DNA. CDR1 and CDR2 (germline): SQVTM, ANQGSEA. The CDR3 is 16 residues long, ends included.

This clonotype showed up many times. This chain joins TRBV6-2 or TRBV6-3 and TRBJ1-5; D may be TRBD1 (5 bases). The germline CDR1 and CDR2 sequences are MNHEY and SVGEGT. The CDR3 sequence is 14 residues long. The V end lost 6 bases, the J end lost 3 bases, and 12 bases lay between the germline ends. The CDR3 region has the DNA TGTGCCAGCAGACCGGGACGGATCAATCAGCCCCAGCATTTT. This gives the protein CASRPGRINQPQHF.

This clonotype was seen many times. The chain links TRBV4-2 to TRBJ2-7; maybe TRBD1 (6 bases). The V gene lost 2 bases and the J gene lost 0 bases, with 11 bases spanning the gap. This CDR3 region has 15 residues. In germline, CDR1 is LGHNA, CDR2 YNFKEQ. The CDR3 nucleotides are TGTGCCAGCAGCCAACAATCGGACAGCTCCTACGAGCAGTACTTC. It codes for CASSQQSDSSYEQYF.

This clonotype was picked up a small number of times. The V and J genes are TRBV24-1 and TRBJ1-4; D uncertain. The CDR3 sequence is 15 residues long. Germline CDR1 KGHDR, CDR2 SFDVKD. V was shortened by 4 bases and J by 4 bases, with 12 bases between the two germline ends. The CDR3 bases are TGTGCCACCAGTGACGGATTGGGAGTTAATGAAAAACTGTTTTTT. Its translation: CATSDGLGVNEKLFF.